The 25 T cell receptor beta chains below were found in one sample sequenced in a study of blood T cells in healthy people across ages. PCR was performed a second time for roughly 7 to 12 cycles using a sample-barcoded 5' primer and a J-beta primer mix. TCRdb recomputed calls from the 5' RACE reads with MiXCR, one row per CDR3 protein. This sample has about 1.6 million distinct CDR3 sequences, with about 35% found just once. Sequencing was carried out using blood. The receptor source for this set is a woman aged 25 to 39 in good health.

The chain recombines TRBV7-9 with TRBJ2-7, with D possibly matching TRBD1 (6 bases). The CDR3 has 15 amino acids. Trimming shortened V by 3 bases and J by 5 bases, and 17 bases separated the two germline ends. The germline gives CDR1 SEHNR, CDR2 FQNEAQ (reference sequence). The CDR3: CASSFPKWGQNEQYF. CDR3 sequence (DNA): TGTGCCAGCAGCTTCCCAAAGTGGGGGCAAAACGAGCAGTACTTC.

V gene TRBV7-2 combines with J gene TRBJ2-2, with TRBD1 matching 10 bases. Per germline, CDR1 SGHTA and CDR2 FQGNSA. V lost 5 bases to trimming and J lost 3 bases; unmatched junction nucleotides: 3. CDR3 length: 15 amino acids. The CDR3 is CASSTTGGDTGELFF. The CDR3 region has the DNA TGTGCCAGCAGCACGACAGGGGGCGACACCGGGGAGCTGTTTTTT. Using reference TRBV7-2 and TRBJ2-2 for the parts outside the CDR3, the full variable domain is GAGVSQSPSNKVTEKGKDVELRCDPISGHTALYWYRQSLGQGLEFLIYFQGNSAPDKSGLPSDRFSAERTGGSVSTLTIQRTQQEDSAVYLCASSTTGGDTGELFFGEGSRLTVL.

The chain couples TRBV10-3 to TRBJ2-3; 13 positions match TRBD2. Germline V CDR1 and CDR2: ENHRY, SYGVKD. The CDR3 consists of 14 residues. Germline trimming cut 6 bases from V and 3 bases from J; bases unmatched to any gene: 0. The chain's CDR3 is CAIRTSGGTDTQYF. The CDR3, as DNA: TGTGCCATCAGGACTAGCGGGGGGACAGATACGCAGTATTTT.

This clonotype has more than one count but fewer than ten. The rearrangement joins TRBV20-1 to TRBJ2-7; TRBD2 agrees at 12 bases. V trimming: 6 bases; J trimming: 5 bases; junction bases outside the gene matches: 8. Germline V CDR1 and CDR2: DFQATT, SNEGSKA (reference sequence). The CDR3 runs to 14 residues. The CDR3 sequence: CSAQSTSGRNEQYF. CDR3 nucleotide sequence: TGCAGTGCCCAATCGACTAGCGGGAGAAACGAGCAGTACTTC.

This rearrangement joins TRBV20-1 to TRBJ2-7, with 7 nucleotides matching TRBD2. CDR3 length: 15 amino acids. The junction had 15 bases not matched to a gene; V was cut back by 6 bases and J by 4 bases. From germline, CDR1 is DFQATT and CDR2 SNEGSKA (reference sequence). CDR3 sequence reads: CSAPKGLAESYEQYF. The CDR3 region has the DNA TGCAGTGCGCCAAAGGGGCTAGCGGAGAGTTACGAGCAGTACTTC.

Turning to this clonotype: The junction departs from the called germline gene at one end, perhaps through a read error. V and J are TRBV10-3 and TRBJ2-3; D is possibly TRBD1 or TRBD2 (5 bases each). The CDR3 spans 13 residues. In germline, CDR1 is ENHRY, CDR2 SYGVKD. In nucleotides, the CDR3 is TGTGCCCTCAGGGAGATAGGGACAGATACGCAGTATTTT. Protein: CALREIGTDTQYF.

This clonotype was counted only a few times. CDR3 loop: CASSLGSQRQFF. CDR3 coding DNA: TGTGCCAGCAGCTTAGGTTCTCAACGGCAGTTCTTC. The chain combines TRBV7-9 with TRBJ2-1; no definite D call. Germline assignment: CDR1 SEHNR and CDR2 FQNEAQ (reference sequence). CDR3 length: 12 amino acids. The V end was cut by 1 base, the J end by 12 bases, with 10 bases between.

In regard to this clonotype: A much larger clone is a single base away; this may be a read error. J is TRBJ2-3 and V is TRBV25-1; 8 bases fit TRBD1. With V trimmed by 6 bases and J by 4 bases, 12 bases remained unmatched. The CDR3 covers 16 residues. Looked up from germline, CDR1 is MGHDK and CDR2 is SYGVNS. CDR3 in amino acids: CASRPDRGVPADTQYF. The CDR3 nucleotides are TGTGCCAGCAGGCCTGACAGGGGAGTCCCCGCAGATACGCAGTATTTT. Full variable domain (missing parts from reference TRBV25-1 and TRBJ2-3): EADIYQTPRYLVIGTGKKITLECSQTMGHDKMYWYQQDPGMELHLIHYSYGVNSTEKGDLSSESTVSRIRTEHFPLTLESARPSHTSQYLCASRPDRGVPADTQYFGPGTRLTVL.

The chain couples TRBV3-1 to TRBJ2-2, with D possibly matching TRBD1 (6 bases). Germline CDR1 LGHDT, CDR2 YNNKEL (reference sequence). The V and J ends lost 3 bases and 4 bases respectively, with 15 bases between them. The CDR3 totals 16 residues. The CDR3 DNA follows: TGTGCCAGCAGCCACCGATCACAGGGATTCACCGGGGAGCTGTTTTTT. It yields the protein CASSHRSQGFTGELFF.

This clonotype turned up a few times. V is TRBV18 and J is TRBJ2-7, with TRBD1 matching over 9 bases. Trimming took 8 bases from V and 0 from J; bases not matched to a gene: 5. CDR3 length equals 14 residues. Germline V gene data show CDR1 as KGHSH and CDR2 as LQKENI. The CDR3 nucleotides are TGTGCCAGCGGAACAGGGGGCACCTCCTACGAGCAGTACTTC. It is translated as CASGTGGTSYEQYF.

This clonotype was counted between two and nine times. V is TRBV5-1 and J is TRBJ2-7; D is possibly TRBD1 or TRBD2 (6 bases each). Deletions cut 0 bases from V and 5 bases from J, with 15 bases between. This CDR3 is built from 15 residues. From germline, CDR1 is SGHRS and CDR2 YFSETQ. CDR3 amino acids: CASSLALGGGNEQYF. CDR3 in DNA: TGCGCCAGCAGCTTGGCCTTAGGGGGAGGAAACGAGCAGTACTTC.

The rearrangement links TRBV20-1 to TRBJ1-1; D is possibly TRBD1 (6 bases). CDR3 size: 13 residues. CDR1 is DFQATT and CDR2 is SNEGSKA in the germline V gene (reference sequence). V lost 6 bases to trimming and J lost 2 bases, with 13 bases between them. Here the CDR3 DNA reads TGCAGTGCCCCGGGGACAATCAACACTGAAGCTTTCTTT. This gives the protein CSAPGTINTEAFF.

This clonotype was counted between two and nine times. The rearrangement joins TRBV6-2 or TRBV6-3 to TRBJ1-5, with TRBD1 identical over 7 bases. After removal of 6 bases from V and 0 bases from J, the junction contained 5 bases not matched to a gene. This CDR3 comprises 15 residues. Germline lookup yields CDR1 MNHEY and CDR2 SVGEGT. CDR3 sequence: CASRTGQISNQPQHF. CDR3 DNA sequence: TGTGCCAGCAGGACGGGACAGATTAGCAATCAGCCCCAGCATTTT.

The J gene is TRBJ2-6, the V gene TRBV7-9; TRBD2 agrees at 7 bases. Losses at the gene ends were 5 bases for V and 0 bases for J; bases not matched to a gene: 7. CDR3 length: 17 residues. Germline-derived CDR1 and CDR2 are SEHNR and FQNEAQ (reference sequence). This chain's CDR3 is CASSQGGEGSGANVLTF. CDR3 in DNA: TGTGCCAGCAGCCAGGGCGGGGAGGGCTCTGGGGCCAACGTCCTGACTTTC.

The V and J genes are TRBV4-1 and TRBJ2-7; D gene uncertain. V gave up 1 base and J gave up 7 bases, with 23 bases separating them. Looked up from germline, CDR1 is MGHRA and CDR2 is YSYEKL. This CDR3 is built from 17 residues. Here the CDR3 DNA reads TGCGCCAGCAGCCAAGTTATGGACCAAGGCCAAAACAATGAGCAGTACTTC. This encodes CASSQVMDQGQNNEQYF.

CDR3 sequence: CASNFRAGTNEKLFF. CDR3 nucleotides: TGTGCCAGCAACTTCAGGGCAGGGACTAATGAAAAACTGTTTTTT. The chain is built from TRBV2 and TRBJ1-4; D may be TRBD1 (5 bases). V was clipped by 7 bases and J by 2 bases, with 14 bases between them. This CDR3 is 15 amino acids long. Germline V lookup: CDR1 SNHLY, CDR2 FYNNEI.

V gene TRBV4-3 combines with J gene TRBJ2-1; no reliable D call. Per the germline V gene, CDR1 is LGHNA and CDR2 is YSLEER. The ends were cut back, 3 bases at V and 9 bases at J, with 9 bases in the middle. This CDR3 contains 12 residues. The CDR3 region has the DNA TGCGCCAGCAGCCACCCGGGTACTGAGCAGTTCTTC. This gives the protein CASSHPGTEQFF.

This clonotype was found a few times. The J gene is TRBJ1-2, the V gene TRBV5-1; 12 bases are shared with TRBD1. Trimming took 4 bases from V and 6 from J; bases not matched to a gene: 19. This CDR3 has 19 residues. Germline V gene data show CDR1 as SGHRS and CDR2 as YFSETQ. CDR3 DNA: TGCGCCAGCAGCGGGGCCCCCGGGACAGGGGGCATGAGGAACGATGGCTACACCTTC. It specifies CASSGAPGTGGMRNDGYTF.

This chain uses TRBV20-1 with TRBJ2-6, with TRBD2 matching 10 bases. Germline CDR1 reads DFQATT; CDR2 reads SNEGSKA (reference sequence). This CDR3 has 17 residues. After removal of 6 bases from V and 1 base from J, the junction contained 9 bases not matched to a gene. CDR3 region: CSATTLAGVSGANVLTF. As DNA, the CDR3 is TGCAGTGCGACTACTCTAGCGGGAGTTTCTGGGGCCAACGTCCTGACTTTC.

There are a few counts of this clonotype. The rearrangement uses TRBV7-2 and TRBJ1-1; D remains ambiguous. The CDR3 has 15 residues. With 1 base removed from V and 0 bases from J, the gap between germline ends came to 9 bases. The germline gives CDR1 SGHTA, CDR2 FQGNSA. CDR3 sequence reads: CASSLVNGVNTEAFF. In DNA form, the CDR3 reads TGTGCCAGCAGCTTAGTAAACGGGGTGAACACTGAAGCTTTCTTT. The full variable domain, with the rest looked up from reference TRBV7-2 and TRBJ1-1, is GAGVSQSPSNKVTEKGKDVELRCDPISGHTALYWYRQSLGQGLEFLIYFQGNSAPDKSGLPSDRFSAERTGGSVSTLTIQRTQQEDSAVYLCASSLVNGVNTEAFFGQGTRLTVV.

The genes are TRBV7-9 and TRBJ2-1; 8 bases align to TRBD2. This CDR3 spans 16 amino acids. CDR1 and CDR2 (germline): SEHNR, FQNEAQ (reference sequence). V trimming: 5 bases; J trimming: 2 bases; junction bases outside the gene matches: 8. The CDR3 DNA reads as TGTGCCAGCAGCCCCCGGGTTAGCGGGACCTACAATGAGCAGTTCTTC. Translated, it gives CASSPRVSGTYNEQFF. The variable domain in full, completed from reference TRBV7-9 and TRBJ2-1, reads DTGVSQNPRHKITKRGQNVTFRCDPISEHNRLYWYRQTLGQGPEFLTYFQNEAQLEKSRLLSDRFSAERPKGSFSTLEIQRTEQGDSAMYLCASSPRVSGTYNEQFFGPGTRLTVL.

CDR3 nucleotide sequence: TGTGCCAGCAGATTTCCGACTAGCGAGAGATACAATGAGCAGTTCTTC. Translation: CASRFPTSERYNEQFF. This chain connects TRBV7-2 to TRBJ2-1; 8 bases are shared with TRBD2. The CDR3 loop spans 16 amino acids. The V segment lost 6 bases and the J segment 4 bases; nucleotides outside the gene matches: 11. Per germline, CDR1 SGHTA and CDR2 FQGNSA.

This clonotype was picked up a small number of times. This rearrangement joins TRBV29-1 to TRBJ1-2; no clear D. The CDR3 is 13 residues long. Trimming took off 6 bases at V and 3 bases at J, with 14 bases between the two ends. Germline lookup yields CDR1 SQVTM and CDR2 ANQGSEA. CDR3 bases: TGCAGCGTGAACCTAAACGGTGACTATGGCTACACCTTC. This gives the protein CSVNLNGDYGYTF.

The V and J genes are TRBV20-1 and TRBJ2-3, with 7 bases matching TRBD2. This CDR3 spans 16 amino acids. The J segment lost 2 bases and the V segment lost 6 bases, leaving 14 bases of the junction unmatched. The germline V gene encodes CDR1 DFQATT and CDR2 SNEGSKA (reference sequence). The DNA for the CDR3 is TGCAGTGCCAAGGAGAGGAGGGAGGGCCCCACAGATACGCAGTATTTT. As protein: CSAKERREGPTDTQYF.

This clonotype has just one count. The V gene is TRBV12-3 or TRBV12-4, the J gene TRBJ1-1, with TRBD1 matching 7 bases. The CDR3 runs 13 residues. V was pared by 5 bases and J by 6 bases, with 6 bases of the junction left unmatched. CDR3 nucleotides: TGTGCCAGCAGTCTCCAGGGGGGCGCTGAAGCTTTCTTT. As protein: CASSLQGGAEAFF.